This T cell receptor (beta chain) emerged from a study of Graves' ophthalmopathy and Graves' hyperthyroidism. The study's findings and limits: Discriminating ophthalmopathy from stable hyperthyroidism, a 13-signature model attained a sensitivity of under 90% and a specificity of about 79%.

This clonotype was seen ten or more times. No antigen is known for it. The study amplified TCR beta CDR3 regions using RNA transcripts. After a first-round RT-PCR with HTBI primers, a second-round multiplex PCR was run. Via MiXCR, TCRdb re-called the multiplex PCR reads, giving one row per CDR3 protein. The sample yields roughly 300,000 distinct CDR3 sequences, 15% to 20% seen once. The V and J ends lost 0 bases and 4 bases respectively, with 12 bases between them. The germline V gene encodes CDR1 MNHEY and CDR2 SVGEGT. The CDR3 loop spans 15 amino acids. Pregnancy or lactation, uncontrolled infections and other autoimmune diseases were grounds for excluding patients.

The clonotype originates from an adult man with Graves' ophthalmopathy. Source material: peripheral blood. This chain joins TRBV6-2 or TRBV6-3 and TRBJ1-2; D is possibly TRBD1 (5 bases). The CDR3 sequence is CASSYSTRGVYGYTF. CDR3 sequence (DNA): TGTGCCAGCAGTTACTCGACCCGGGGCGTCTATGGCTACACCTTC.